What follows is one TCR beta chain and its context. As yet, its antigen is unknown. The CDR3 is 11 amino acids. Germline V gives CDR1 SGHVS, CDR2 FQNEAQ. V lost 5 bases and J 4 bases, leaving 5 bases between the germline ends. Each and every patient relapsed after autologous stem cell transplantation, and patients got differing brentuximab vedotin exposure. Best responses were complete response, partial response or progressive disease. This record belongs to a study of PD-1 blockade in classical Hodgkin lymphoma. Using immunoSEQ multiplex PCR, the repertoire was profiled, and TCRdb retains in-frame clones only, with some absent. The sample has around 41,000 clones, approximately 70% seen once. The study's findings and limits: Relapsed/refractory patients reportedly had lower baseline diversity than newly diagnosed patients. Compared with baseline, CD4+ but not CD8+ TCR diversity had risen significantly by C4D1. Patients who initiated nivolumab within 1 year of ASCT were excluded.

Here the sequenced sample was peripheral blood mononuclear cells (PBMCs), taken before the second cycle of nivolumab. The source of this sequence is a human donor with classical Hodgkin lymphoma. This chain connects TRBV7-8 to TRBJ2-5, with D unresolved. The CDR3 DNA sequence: TGTGCCAGCAGCCAGTCAGAGACCCAGTACTTC. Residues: CASSQSETQYF.